These 14 T cell receptor beta chains were sequenced from one sample in a study of T cells in Graves' hyperthyroidism and ophthalmopathy. RNA transcripts gave rise to amplified TCR beta CDR3 regions. Carried out on the TCR CDR3, a first-round RT-PCR used the HTBI primer set. In TCRdb, the multiplex PCR reads were re-called with MiXCR into one record per CDR3 protein. The data show about 570,000 distinct CDR3 sequences, with approximately 44% seen just once and about 20% held by the top ten. Sequencing used peripheral blood or thyroid tissue (not recorded which). The receptors here all came from an adult woman with Graves' disease, either hyperthyroidism or ophthalmopathy (not recorded which).

This clonotype was counted many times. V and J are TRBV6-6 and TRBJ1-3, with 7 bases matching TRBD1. CDR1 and CDR2 from the germline V gene are MNHNY and SVGAGI (reference sequence). Germline trimming cut 4 bases from V and 2 bases from J; bases unmatched to any gene: 5. The length of the CDR3 is 15 residues. DNA for the CDR3: TGTGCCAGCAGTTCCGCGGGGACAGCTGGAAACACCATATATTTT. Its protein is CASSSAGTAGNTIYF.

The sample holds a few counts of this clonotype. The V call is TRBV29-1, the J call TRBJ1-2; D perhaps matches TRBD1 (6 bases). Germline lookup yields CDR1 SQVTM and CDR2 ANQGSEA. The CDR3 length is 15 residues. V gave up 4 bases and J gave up 2 bases, with 17 bases separating them. CDR3: CSVVANRQDNYGYTF. CDR3 in DNA: TGCAGCGTTGTAGCGAACCGACAGGACAACTATGGCTACACCTTC.

The gene calls are TRBV10-2 and TRBJ2-6; no firm D call. The germline CDR1 and CDR2 sequences are WSHSY and SAAADI. V was clipped by 7 bases and J by 2 bases, with 6 bases between them. This CDR3 is 13 amino acids long. CDR3 DNA sequence: TGCGCCAGCAAGGTGGCTGGGGCCAACGTCCTGACTTTC. It is translated as CASKVAGANVLTF.

This rearrangement joins TRBV7-9 to TRBJ2-7, with D possibly matching TRBD2 (6 bases). Trimming left V 5 bases short and J 0 bases short, with 17 bases between. CDR1 is SEHNR and CDR2 is FQNEAQ in the germline V gene (reference sequence). This CDR3 spans 16 amino acids. CDR3 coding DNA: TGTGCCAGCAGCCACCTCGGGGCGGGATTCTCCTACGAGCAGTACTTC. It is translated as CASSHLGAGFSYEQYF.

About this clonotype itself: Possible read error: a much larger clone is one base away. The rearrangement joins TRBV12-3 or TRBV12-4 to TRBJ2-2; tentatively, D is TRBD2 (5 bases). The length of the CDR3 is 14 residues. As DNA, the CDR3 is TGTACCAGCAGTTGGATTAGCGAGGACGGGGAGCTGTTTTTT. The encoded protein is CTSSWISEDGELFF.

The sample holds many counts of this clonotype. The chain couples TRBV6-6 to TRBJ1-1, with D hard to call. V dropped 8 bases and J dropped 7 bases, with 8 bases sitting between them. Germline V CDR1 and CDR2: MNHNY, SVGAGI (reference sequence). The CDR3 contains 10 residues. For the CDR3, the DNA is TGTGCCAGCGAGTCCAATGAAGCTTTCTTT. Encoded protein: CASESNEAFF.

This clonotype was recorded at least ten times. The chain recombines TRBV12-3 or TRBV12-4 with TRBJ1-1, with unresolved D. V was clipped by 7 bases and J by 4 bases, with 13 bases between them. This CDR3 comprises 13 residues. The CDR3 sequence: CASILTDGTEAFF. Here the CDR3 DNA reads TGTGCCAGCATTCTTACTGATGGCACTGAAGCTTTCTTT.

The chain employs TRBV7-6 and TRBJ1-2, with unresolved D. The CDR3 is 13 residues long. V was pared by 0 bases and J by 4 bases, with 6 bases between. CDR1 and CDR2 (germline): SGHVS, FNYEAQ. CDR3 nucleotides: TGTGCCAGCAGCTTAGCCGGGCCCTATGGCTACACCTTC. Translated, it gives CASSLAGPYGYTF.

The chain employs TRBV25-1 and TRBJ1-6, with 9 bases lining up with TRBD1. The V segment lost 6 bases and the J segment 14 bases; nucleotides outside the gene matches: 14. The length of the CDR3 is 15 residues. Germline CDR1 and CDR2: MGHDK and SYGVNS. In DNA, the CDR3 is TGTGCCAGCAGCCAACTCGGGACAGGGAGTTTCACCCTCCACTTT. Translated: CASSQLGTGSFTLHF.

This clonotype showed up just a few times. This chain links TRBV30 with TRBJ2-5; possible D gene TRBD2, 6 bases. Trimming removed 5 bases from V and 0 bases from J, with 10 bases in between. Germline values: CDR1 GTSNPN, CDR2 SVGIG (reference sequence). The CDR3 extends over 13 amino acids. CDR3 in DNA: TGTGCCTGGGGGACTTACCACCAAGAGACCCAGTACTTC. This gives the protein CAWGTYHQETQYF.

Ten or more counts support this clonotype. The genes are TRBV20-1 and TRBJ2-7; possibly TRBD1 for D (6 bases). The CDR3 is made up of 14 amino acids. V shed 1 base and J shed 3 bases, with 13 bases lying between them. The V gene's germline CDR1 is DFQATT and CDR2 SNEGSKA (reference sequence). CDR3: CSARGTVYGYEQYF. As DNA, the CDR3 is TGCAGTGCTAGAGGGACAGTATACGGCTACGAGCAGTACTTC.

V and J are TRBV12-3 or TRBV12-4 and TRBJ2-2, with 12 bases lining up with TRBD2. V gave up 5 bases and J gave up 4 bases; unmatched junction bases: 17. The CDR3 runs 20 residues. The CDR3 DNA reads TGTGCCAGCAGTGTGGAAGGGGAGACTCTAGCGGGAGGGGGCACCGGGGAGCTGTTTTTT. Protein product: CASSVEGETLAGGGTGELFF.

The gene calls are TRBV7-2 and TRBJ2-2; perhaps TRBD1 as D (7 bases). The germline V gene has CDR1 SGHTA and CDR2 FQGNSA. The CDR3 runs to 17 residues. The V and J ends lost 5 bases and 7 bases respectively, with 23 bases between them. In DNA, the CDR3 is TGTGCCAGCAGCCAAGACAGGGACTTGCGGTTAGACGGGGAGCTGTTTTTT. Protein product: CASSQDRDLRLDGELFF.

The chain combines TRBV15 with TRBJ1-5; no clear D gene. This CDR3 contains 13 residues. Trimming cost V 8 bases and J 6 bases, with 14 bases left between them. Germline V lookup: CDR1 LNHNV, CDR2 YYDKDF (reference sequence). The CDR3 nucleotides are TGTGCCACCGCAGGCGGGCACGGTCAGCCCCAGCATTTT. Its translation: CATAGGHGQPQHF.